These 19 T cell receptor beta chains share one sample of origin, sequenced in a study of blood T cell repertoires in COVID-19. Clones were sequenced by immunoSEQ multiplex PCR, and TCRdb holds only the in-frame ones, with some missing. This table holds some 220,000 clones, around 80% found once. The specimen sequenced was peripheral blood. The receptors originated from a woman aged 70-85 years with acute or convalescent COVID-19.

The V call is TRBV7-9, the J call TRBJ2-7; 9 nucleotides align to TRBD1. Germline V CDR1 and CDR2: SEHNR, FQNEAQ (reference sequence). The V segment lost 2 bases and the J segment 5 bases; nucleotides outside the gene matches: 10. The CDR3 runs 16 residues. CDR3 sequence (DNA): TGTGCCAGCAGCTTATCACGGGACAGGGACATCGACGAGCAGTACGTC. It codes for CASSLSRDRDIDEQYV.

The chain has TRBV5-1 and TRBJ2-5, with 13 bases lining up with TRBD2. Trimming cost V 4 bases and J 5 bases; bases outside gene matches: 5. The CDR3 loop spans 15 amino acids. Germline CDR1 and CDR2: SGHRS and YFSETQ. The CDR3 DNA reads TGCGCCAGCAGCATAGGGACTAGCGGGGCGGAGACCCAGTACTTC. It specifies CASSIGTSGAETQYF.

The chain employs TRBV5-8 and TRBJ2-3, with TRBD2 matching over 8 bases. V shed 6 bases and J 2 bases; nucleotides not matched to a gene: 11. Germline CDR1 and CDR2: SGHTS and YDEGEE. The CDR3 is 16 amino acids. The CDR3 DNA reads as TGTGCCAGCACCTCCTTCACGGGAGGGGCCACAGATACGCAGTATTTT. Translation: CASTSFTGGATDTQYF.

The V call is TRBV5-1, the J call TRBJ1-2; D unclear. The CDR3 is 15 amino acids. V was shortened by 0 bases and J by 5 bases, with 14 bases between the two germline ends. Germline-derived CDR1 and CDR2 are SGHRS and YFSETQ. The CDR3 sequence: CASSLGAPGGYGYTF. CDR3 DNA: TGCGCCAGCAGCTTGGGGGCCCCCGGAGGGTATGGCTACACCTTC.

The chain uses TRBV14 and TRBJ1-1; D gene uncertain. The ends were cut back, 4 bases at V and 5 bases at J, with 11 bases in the middle. The CDR3 has 13 residues. CDR1 and CDR2 (germline): SGHDN, FVKESK. The CDR3 DNA sequence: TGTGCCAGCAGCCGCATGGGGAGGACTGAAGCTTTCTTT. Protein product: CASSRMGRTEAFF.

The rearrangement joins TRBV2 to TRBJ2-2; no clear D. With 5 bases removed from V and 8 bases from J, the gap between germline ends came to 12 bases. The CDR3 is made up of 13 amino acids. Germline CDR1 is SNHLY and CDR2 is FYNNEI. The CDR3 loop is CASSQLILGELFF. The CDR3 coding sequence is TGTGCCAGCAGTCAACTCATCCTGGGGGAGCTGTTTTTT. The full variable domain, its missing parts supplied by reference TRBV2 and TRBJ2-2, is EPEVTQTPSHQVTQMGQEVILRCVPISNHLYFYWYRQILGQKVEFLVSFYNNEISEKSEIFDDQFSVERPDGSNFTLKIRSTKLEDSAMYFCASSQLILGELFFGEGSRLTVL.

The rearrangement uses TRBV30 and TRBJ1-2; 9 bases align to TRBD1. The CDR3 loop spans 13 amino acids. Germline-derived CDR1 and CDR2 are GTSNPN and SVGIG (reference sequence). The V segment lost 2 bases and the J segment 7 bases; nucleotides outside the gene matches: 5. The CDR3 nucleotides are TGTGCCTGGAGTTACCGGGACAGGGCTGGCTACACCTTC. Protein sequence: CAWSYRDRAGYTF.

The rearrangement joins TRBV18 to TRBJ2-7; 8 positions match TRBD1. Germline loops: CDR1 KGHSH, CDR2 LQKENI. CDR3 length: 14 residues. Unmatched junction bases numbered 6, after V lost 1 base and J lost 7 bases. The CDR3: CASSPLPDRGEQYF. DNA of the CDR3: TGTGCCAGCTCACCACTTCCAGACAGGGGTGAGCAGTACTTC.

This chain uses TRBV11-2 with TRBJ1-5; D is undetermined. This CDR3 has 13 amino acids. Trimming pared 0 bases from V and 7 bases from J, leaving 7 bases between. Germline lookup yields CDR1 SGHAT and CDR2 FQNNGV. The CDR3 sequence: CASSLDQQQPQHF. As DNA, the CDR3 is TGTGCCAGCAGCTTAGACCAACAACAGCCCCAGCATTTT.

The chain employs TRBV5-1 and TRBJ2-5; 10 nucleotides line up with TRBD2. The germline CDR1 and CDR2 sequences are SGHRS and YFSETQ. The CDR3 length is 17 residues. With 0 bases clipped from V and 4 bases from J, the junction kept 9 bases outside the gene matches. CDR3 sequence: CASSLATLAGGGETQYF. The CDR3 bases are TGCGCCAGCAGCTTGGCAACCTTAGCGGGGGGTGGAGAGACCCAGTACTTC.

The CDR3 DNA reads TGTGCCAGCAGTGAATATACGGGGGTATCGGACAATGAGCAGTTCTTC. It encodes CASSEYTGVSDNEQFF. The J gene is TRBJ2-1, the V gene TRBV25-1; maybe TRBD2 (6 bases). The CDR3 is 16 residues long. Trimming shortened V by 0 bases and J by 5 bases, and 14 bases separated the two germline ends. Germline V gives CDR1 MGHDK, CDR2 SYGVNS.

This chain connects TRBV5-1 to TRBJ2-5; 9 nucleotides align to TRBD1. The CDR3 has 14 amino acids. Germline V gene lookup returns CDR1 SGHRS and CDR2 YFSETQ. V was clipped by 9 bases and J by 4 bases; unmatched bases: 10. The CDR3 bases are TGCGCCACCCAAGTGGGGACAGGGTTAGAGACCCAGTACTTC. This translates into CATQVGTGLETQYF. Full variable domain (outside the CDR3, taken from reference TRBV5-1 and TRBJ2-5): KAGVTQTPRYLIKTRGQQVTLSCSPISGHRSVSWYQQTPGQGLQFLFEYFSETQRNKGNFPGRFSGRQFSNSRSEMNVSTLELGDSALYLCATQVGTGLETQYFGPGTRLLVL.

CDR3 region: CASSRPGTEKLFF. In nucleotides, the CDR3 is TGTGCCAGCAGCCGCCCAGGGACAGAAAAACTGTTTTTT. This chain uses TRBV3-1 (or the pseudogene TRBV3-2) with TRBJ1-4, with D possibly matching TRBD1 (6 bases). V gave up 4 bases and J gave up 8 bases, with 11 bases separating them. The CDR3 extends over 13 amino acids. The germline V gene encodes CDR1 LGHDT and CDR2 YNNKEL (reference sequence).

The V gene is TRBV3-1 (or the pseudogene TRBV3-2), the J gene TRBJ1-2; TRBD1 agrees at 7 bases. The CDR3 covers 12 residues. Looked up from germline, CDR1 is LGHDT and CDR2 is YNNKEL (reference sequence). The V segment lost 7 bases and the J segment 6 bases; nucleotides outside the gene matches: 5. CDR3 region: CASTLGQDGYTF. The DNA of the CDR3 is TGTGCCAGCACCCTCGGACAGGATGGCTACACCTTC.

The V call is TRBV18, the J call TRBJ2-7, with D possibly matching TRBD2 (6 bases). Per the germline V gene, CDR1 is KGHSH and CDR2 is LQKENI. V lost 6 bases, J lost 3 bases, and 9 bases lay in between. The CDR3 sequence is 12 residues long. CDR3 sequence: CASSGTGYEQYF. CDR3 coding DNA: TGTGCCAGCTCGGGGACTGGCTACGAGCAGTACTTC.

The chain recombines TRBV7-2 with TRBJ2-2; D call uncertain. Germline CDR1 and CDR2: SGHTA and FQGNSA. Trimming stripped 1 base from V and 0 bases from J, with 9 bases between. The CDR3 is 16 residues long. This CDR3 is CASSLGPVSNTGELFF. The DNA for the CDR3 is TGTGCCAGCAGCTTAGGTCCAGTTTCGAACACCGGGGAGCTGTTTTTT.

A few counts support this clone. The V and J genes are TRBV19 and TRBJ2-3; 11 nucleotides align to TRBD2. Looked up from germline, CDR1 is LNHDA and CDR2 is SQIVND (reference sequence). The CDR3 consists of 20 residues. J gave up 4 bases and V 2 bases, and 17 bases lay outside the gene matches. CDR3 nucleotide sequence: TGTGCCAGTAGTATAAACACCCCTCTAGCGGGGGGTTTGAGGGCAGATACGCAGTATTTT. This translates into CASSINTPLAGGLRADTQYF.

CDR3 sequence: CASSFGPGKGDTQYF. The CDR3 DNA sequence: TGTGCCAGCAGTTTCGGGCCCGGCAAGGGGGATACGCAGTATTTT. V usage is TRBV5-6 and J usage is TRBJ2-3, with TRBD1 as a possible D gene (5 bases). Trimming shortened V by 5 bases and J by 6 bases, and 19 bases separated the two germline ends. The CDR3 has 15 residues. Germline CDR1 SGHDT, CDR2 YYEEEE.

The chain employs TRBV9 and TRBJ1-1; 8 nucleotides align to TRBD1. J gave up 7 bases and V 4 bases, and 12 bases lay outside the gene matches. This CDR3 contains 15 residues. In germline, CDR1 is SGDLS, CDR2 YYNGEE. The CDR3 reads CASSPSLDRDNEAFF. CDR3 sequence (DNA): TGTGCCAGCAGCCCTAGCTTGGACAGGGACAATGAAGCTTTCTTT.